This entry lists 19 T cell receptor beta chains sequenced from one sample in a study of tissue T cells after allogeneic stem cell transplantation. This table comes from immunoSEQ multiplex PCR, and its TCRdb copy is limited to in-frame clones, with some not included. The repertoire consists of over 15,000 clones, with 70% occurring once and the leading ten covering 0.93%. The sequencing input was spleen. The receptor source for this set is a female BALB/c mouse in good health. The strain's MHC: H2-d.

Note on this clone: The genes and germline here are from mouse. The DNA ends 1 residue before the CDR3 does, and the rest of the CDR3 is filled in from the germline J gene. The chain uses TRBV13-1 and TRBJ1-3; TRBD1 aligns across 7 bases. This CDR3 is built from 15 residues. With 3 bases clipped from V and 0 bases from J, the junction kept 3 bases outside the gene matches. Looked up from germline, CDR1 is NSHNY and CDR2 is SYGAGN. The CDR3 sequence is CASSADRVSGNTLYF. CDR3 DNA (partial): TGTGCCAGCAGTGCCGACAGGGTTTCTGGAAATACGCTCTAT.

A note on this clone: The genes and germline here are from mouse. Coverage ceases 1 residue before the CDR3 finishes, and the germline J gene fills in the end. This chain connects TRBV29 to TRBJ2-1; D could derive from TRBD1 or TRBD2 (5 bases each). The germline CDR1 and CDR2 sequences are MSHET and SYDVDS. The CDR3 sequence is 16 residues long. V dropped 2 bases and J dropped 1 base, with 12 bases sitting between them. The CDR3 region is CASSLDGAQNYAEQFF. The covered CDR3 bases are TGTGCTAGCAGTTTAGATGGGGCGCAGAACTATGCTGAGCAGTTC.

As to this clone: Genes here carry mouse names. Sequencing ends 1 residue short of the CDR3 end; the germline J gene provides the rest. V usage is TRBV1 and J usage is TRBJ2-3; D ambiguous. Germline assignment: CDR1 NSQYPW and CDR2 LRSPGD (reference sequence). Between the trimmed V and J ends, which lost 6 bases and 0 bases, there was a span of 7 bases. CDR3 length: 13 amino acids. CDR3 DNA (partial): TGCACCTGCAGGACAACTAGTGCAGAAACGCTGTAT. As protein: CTCRTTSAETLY. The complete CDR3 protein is CTCRTTSAETLYF.

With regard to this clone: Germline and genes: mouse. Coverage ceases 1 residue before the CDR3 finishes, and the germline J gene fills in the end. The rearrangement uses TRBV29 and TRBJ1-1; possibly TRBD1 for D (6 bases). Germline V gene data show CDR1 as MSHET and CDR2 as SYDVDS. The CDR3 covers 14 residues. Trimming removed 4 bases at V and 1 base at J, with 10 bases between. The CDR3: CASSSQGGNTEVFF. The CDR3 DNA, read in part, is TGTGCTAGCAGTTCACAGGGAGGGAACACAGAAGTCTTC.

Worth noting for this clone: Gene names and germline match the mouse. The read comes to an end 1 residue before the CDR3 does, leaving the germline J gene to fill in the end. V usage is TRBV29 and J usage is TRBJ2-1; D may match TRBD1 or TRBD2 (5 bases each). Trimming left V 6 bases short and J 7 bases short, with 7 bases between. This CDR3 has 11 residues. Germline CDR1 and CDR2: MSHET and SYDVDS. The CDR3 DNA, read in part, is TGTGCTAGCAGGGGGCTAGCTGAGCAGTTC. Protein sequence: CASRGLAEQF. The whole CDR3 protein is CASRGLAEQFF.

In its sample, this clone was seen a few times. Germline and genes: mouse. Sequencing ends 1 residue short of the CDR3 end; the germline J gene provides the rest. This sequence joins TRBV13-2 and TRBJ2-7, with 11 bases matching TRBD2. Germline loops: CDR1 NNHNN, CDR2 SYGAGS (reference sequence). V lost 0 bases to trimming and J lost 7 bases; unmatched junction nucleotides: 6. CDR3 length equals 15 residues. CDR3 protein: CASGDAGLGGYEQYF. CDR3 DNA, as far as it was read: TGTGCCAGCGGTGATGCAGGACTGGGGGGTTACGAACAGTAC.

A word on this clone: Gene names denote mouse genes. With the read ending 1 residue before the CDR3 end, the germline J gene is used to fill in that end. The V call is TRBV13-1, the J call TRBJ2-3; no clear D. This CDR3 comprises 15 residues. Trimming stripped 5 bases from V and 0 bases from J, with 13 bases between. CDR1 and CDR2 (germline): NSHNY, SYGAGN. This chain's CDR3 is CASSETITSAETLYF. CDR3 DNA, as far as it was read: TGTGCCAGCAGCGAGACAATTACTAGTGCAGAAACGCTGTAT.

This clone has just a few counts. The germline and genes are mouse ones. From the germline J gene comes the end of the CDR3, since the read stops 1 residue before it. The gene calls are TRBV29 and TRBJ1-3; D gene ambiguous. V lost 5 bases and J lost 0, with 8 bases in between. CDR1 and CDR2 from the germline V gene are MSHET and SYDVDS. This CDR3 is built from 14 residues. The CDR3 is CASSPPTSGNTLYF. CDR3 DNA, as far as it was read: TGTGCTAGCAGTCCCCCCACTTCTGGAAATACGCTCTAT.

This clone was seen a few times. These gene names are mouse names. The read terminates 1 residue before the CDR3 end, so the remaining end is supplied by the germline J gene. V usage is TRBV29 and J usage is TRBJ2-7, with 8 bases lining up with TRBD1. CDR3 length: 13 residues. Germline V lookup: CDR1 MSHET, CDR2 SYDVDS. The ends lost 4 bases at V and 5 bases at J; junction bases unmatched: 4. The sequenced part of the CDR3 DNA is TGTGCTAGCAGTTCGGGACAGGTTGATGAACAGTAC. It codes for CASSSGQVDEQY. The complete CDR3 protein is CASSSGQVDEQYF.

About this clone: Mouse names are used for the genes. CDR3 in amino acids: CASSVKGHAEQFF. The part of the CDR3 DNA that was read is TGTGCCAGCAGTGTTAAGGGTCATGCTGAGCAGTTC. The rearrangement uses TRBV13-3 and TRBJ2-1, with no clear D. The observed sequence ends 1 residue before the CDR3 terminus, with the missing tail filled in from the germline J gene. This CDR3 has 13 residues. Per germline, CDR1 NNHDY and CDR2 SYVADS. Trimming removed 3 bases at V and 5 bases at J, with 9 bases between.

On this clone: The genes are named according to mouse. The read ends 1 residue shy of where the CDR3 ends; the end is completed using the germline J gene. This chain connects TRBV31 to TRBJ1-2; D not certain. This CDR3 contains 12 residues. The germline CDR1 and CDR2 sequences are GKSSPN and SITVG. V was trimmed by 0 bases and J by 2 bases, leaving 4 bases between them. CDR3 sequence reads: CAWSLQNSDYTF. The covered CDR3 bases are TGTGCCTGGAGTCTCCAGAACTCCGACTACACC.

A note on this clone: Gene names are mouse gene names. The sequenced part of the CDR3 DNA is TGTGCCAGCAGCCAAGATTTTAGTCAAAACACCTTGTAC. Translated, it gives CASSQDFSQNTLY. The entire CDR3 protein is CASSQDFSQNTLYF. The chain is built from TRBV5 and TRBJ2-4; D ambiguous. The read ends 1 residue early relative to the CDR3; the germline J gene fills the gap. CDR3 length: 14 residues. Germline loops: CDR1 LGHNA, CDR2 YNLKQL (reference sequence). V was shortened by 0 bases and J by 0 bases, with 4 bases between the two germline ends.

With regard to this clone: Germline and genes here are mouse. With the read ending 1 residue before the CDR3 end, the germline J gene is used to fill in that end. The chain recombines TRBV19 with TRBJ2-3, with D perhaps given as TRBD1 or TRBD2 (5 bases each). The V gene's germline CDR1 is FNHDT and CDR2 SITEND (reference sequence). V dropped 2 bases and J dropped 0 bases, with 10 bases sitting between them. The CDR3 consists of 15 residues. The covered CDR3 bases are TGTGCCAGCAGTATGGGACGGACTAGTGCAGAAACGCTGTAT. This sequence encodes CASSMGRTSAETLY. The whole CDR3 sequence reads CASSMGRTSAETLYF.

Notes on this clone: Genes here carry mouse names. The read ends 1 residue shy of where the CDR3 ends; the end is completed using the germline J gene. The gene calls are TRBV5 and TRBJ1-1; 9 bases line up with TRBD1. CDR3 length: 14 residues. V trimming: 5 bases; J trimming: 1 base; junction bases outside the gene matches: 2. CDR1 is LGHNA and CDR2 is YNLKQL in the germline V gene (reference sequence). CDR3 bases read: TGTGCCAGCAGCGGGACAGGGAGAAACACAGAAGTCTTC. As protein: CASSGTGRNTEVF. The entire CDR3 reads CASSGTGRNTEVFF.

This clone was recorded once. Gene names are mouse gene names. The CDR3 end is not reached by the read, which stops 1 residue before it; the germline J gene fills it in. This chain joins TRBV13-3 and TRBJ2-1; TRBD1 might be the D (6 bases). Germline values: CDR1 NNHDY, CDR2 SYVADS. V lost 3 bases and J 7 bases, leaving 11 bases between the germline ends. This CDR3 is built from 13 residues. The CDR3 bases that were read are TGTGCCAGCAGTGCAGGGGAGGGGGCTGAGCAGTTC. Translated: CASSAGEGAEQF. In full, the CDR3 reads CASSAGEGAEQFF.

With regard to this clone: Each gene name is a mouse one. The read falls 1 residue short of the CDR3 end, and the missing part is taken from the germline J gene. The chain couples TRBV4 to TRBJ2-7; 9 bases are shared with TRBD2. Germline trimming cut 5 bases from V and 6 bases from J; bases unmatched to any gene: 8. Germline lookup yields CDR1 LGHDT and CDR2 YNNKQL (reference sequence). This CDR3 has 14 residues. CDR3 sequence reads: CASSLRWGGSEQYF. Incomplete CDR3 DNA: TGTGCCAGCAGCCTCCGATGGGGGGGCTCTGAACAGTAC.

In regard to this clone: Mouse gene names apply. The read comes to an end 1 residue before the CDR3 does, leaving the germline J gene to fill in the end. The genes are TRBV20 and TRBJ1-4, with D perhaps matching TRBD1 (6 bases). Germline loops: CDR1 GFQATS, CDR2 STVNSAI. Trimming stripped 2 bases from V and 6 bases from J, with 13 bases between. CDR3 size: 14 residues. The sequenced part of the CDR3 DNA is TGTGGTGCTAGGAGGGGGGGGAGAGACGAAAGATTATTT. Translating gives CGARRGGRDERLF. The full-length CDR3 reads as CGARRGGRDERLFF.

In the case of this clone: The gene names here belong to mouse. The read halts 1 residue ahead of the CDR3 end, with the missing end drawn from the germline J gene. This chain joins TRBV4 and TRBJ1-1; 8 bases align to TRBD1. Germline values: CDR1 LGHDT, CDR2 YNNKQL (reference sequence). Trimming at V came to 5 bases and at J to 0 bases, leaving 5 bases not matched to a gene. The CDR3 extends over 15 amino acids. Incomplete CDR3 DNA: TGTGCCAGCAGCCCTAAACAGGGGGCAAACACAGAAGTCTTC. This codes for CASSPKQGANTEVF. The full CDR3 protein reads CASSPKQGANTEVFF.

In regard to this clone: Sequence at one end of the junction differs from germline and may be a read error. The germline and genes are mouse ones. The part of the CDR3 DNA that was read is TGTGCCGGCGGTGATATGGGGTCTAGTGCAGAAACGCTGTAT. Protein product: CAGGDMGSSAETLY. From start to end, the CDR3 is CAGGDMGSSAETLYF. The rearrangement joins TRBV13-2 to TRBJ2-3, with D tentatively TRBD2 (5 bases). The CDR3 is cut off 1 residue early in the read; its end comes from the germline J gene. This CDR3 contains 15 residues. Looked up from germline, CDR1 is NNHNN and CDR2 is SYGAGS (reference sequence).